This T cell receptor beta chain was documented in a study of blood T cell repertoires in COVID-19. Study-level information: COVID-19 samples collected from the United States, Italy and Spain covered acute and convalescent phases.

The V and J ends lost 2 bases and 2 bases, in that order; junction bases with no gene match: 3. Germline V gene data show CDR1 as LGHNA and CDR2 as YSLEER. The CDR3 has 15 amino acids. Original processing notes: How many nucleated cells were present was estimated from reference gene primer amplification. Libraries were prepared by immunoSEQ multiplex PCR; TCRdb keeps only in-frame clonotypes and omits some of them. The DNA gave D and trimming, while V, J and clone size come from that table. The sample lists about 130,000 clones; about 88% were seen once. The specimen sequenced was peripheral blood. The chain joins TRBV4-3 to TRBJ1-2, with 9 bases that match TRBD1. This TCR came from a woman of 80 years or more with acute or convalescent COVID-19. CDR3 in DNA: TGCGCCAGCAGCCAACCACAGGGGGCAAACTATGGCTACACCTTC. Encoded protein: CASSQPQGANYGYTF.